One and the same sample provided the 5 T cell receptor beta chains below, sequenced in a study of T cell clonotyping in hematopoietic cell transplantation. Clones were read by immunoSEQ multiplex PCR, and TCRdb kept only the in-frame ones, dropping some. The table records 10,000 or so clones, over 60% of them present only once. This specimen was peripheral blood mononuclear cells, taken 180 days after allogeneic stem cell transplant. Every receptor here comes from a female patient aged 50 to 65 who had an allogeneic stem cell transplant from a related donor, so the T cells may come from the graft donor. Some clones in this sample may be carry-over from other donors' samples.

This chain connects TRBV27 to TRBJ2-7; 7 bases are shared with TRBD1. From germline, CDR1 is MNHEY and CDR2 SMNVEV (reference sequence). This CDR3 has 16 residues. Trimming at V came to 6 bases and at J to 2 bases, leaving 13 bases not matched to a gene. DNA for the CDR3: TGTGCCAGCAGCCGCAATCACATGACAGGGACCTACGAGCAGTACTTC. It yields the protein CASSRNHMTGTYEQYF.

A single count supports this clone. J is TRBJ2-3 and V is TRBV5-4; 11 bases line up with TRBD2. This CDR3 contains 19 residues. The germline V gene encodes CDR1 SGHNT and CDR2 YYREEE (reference sequence). J gave up 0 bases and V 0 bases, and 9 bases lay outside the gene matches. CDR3 amino acids: CASSLDLNSGGESTDTQYF. The CDR3 region has the DNA TGTGCCAGCAGCTTGGATCTAAATAGCGGGGGGGAGAGCACAGATACGCAGTATTTT.

CDR3 nucleotide sequence: TGCGCCAGCACCAGCAGTCCCCAAGCCAACACCCACGAGCAGTACTTC. It specifies CASTSSPQANTHEQYF. The genes are TRBV4-1 and TRBJ2-7, with D uncertain. This CDR3 has 16 residues. The V and J ends lost 7 bases and 5 bases respectively, with 24 bases between them. CDR1 is MGHRA and CDR2 is YSYEKL in the germline V gene.

This clone was observed a single time. V gene TRBV30 combines with J gene TRBJ1-5; 9 nucleotides line up with TRBD1. The CDR3 loop spans 15 amino acids. CDR1 is GTSNPN, CDR2 SVGIG, per germline (reference sequence). Trimming took 2 bases from V and 3 from J; bases not matched to a gene: 5. This CDR3 is CAWSSGTGINQPQHF. In nucleotides, the CDR3 is TGTGCCTGGAGTTCAGGGACAGGGATCAATCAGCCCCAGCATTTT.

The V and J genes are TRBV30 and TRBJ2-3; D gene ambiguous. Trimming shortened V by 1 base and J by 2 bases, and 7 bases separated the two germline ends. From germline, CDR1 is GTSNPN and CDR2 SVGIG (reference sequence). The CDR3 runs to 13 residues. The CDR3, as DNA: TGTGCCTGGAGTGAGTGGGACACAGATACGCAGTATTTT. It translates to CAWSEWDTDTQYF.